The T cell receptor (beta chain) under discussion was sequenced for a study of T cell responses to AZD1222 COVID-19 vaccine. Points on this clone: Its cognate antigen is unknown.

The table came from immunoSEQ multiplex PCR; TCRdb's copy has only in-frame clones and leaves some out. The data hold 55,000 to 65,000 clones, with about 87% observed a single time. General study findings and limits: Two AZD1222 administrations were followed by greater Spike-specific TCR breadth and depth. Baseline testing showed seropositivity in only a handful of AZD1222 recipients.

Trimming stripped 4 bases from V and 8 bases from J, with 18 bases between. The CDR3 is 15 amino acids. Germline assignment: CDR1 SGHKS and CDR2 YYEKEE (reference sequence). The sequencing here drew on peripheral blood, taken on day 0 of AZD1222 vaccination. This chain joins TRBV5-5 and TRBJ1-4; a possible D gene is TRBD1 (6 bases). The clonotype comes from an adult in good health. The CDR3, as DNA: TGTGCCAGCAGCCAAAATGGGGGGCTGAGGGAAAAACTGTTTTTT. As protein: CASSQNGGLREKLFF.